This entry features one T cell receptor beta chain sequence. The sample belongs to a study of brain T cells in children with intractable seizures. Using immunoSEQ multiplex PCR, the repertoire was profiled, and TCRdb retains in-frame clones only, with some absent. The sample has around 100,000 clones; around 94% are singletons. The CDR3 contains 11 residues. CDR1 DFQATT and CDR2 SNEGSKA come from the germline V gene (reference sequence). V was pared by 3 bases and J by 8 bases, with 11 bases between. This receptor was taken from a boy under three years old with hemimegalencephaly and intractable seizures. The specimen was peripheral blood, collected at surgery. V and J are TRBV20-1 and TRBJ2-7; D unresolved. Written as DNA, the CDR3 is TGCAGTGCTAGCCTTAGCAGAAAGCAGTACTTC. Translation gives CSASLSRKQYF.